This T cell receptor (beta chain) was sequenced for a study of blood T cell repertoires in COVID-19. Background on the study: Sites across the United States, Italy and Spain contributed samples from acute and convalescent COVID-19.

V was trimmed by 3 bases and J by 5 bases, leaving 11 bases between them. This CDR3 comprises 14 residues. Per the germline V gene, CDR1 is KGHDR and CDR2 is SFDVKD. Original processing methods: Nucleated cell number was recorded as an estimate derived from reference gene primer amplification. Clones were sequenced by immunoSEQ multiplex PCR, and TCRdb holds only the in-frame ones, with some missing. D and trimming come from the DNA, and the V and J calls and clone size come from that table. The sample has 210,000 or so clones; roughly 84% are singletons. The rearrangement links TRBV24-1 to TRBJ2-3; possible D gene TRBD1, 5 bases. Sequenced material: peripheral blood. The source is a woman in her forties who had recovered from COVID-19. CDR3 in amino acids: CATSDPRGGDTQYF. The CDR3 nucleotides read TGTGCCACCAGTGATCCAAGGGGTGGAGATACGCAGTATTTT.